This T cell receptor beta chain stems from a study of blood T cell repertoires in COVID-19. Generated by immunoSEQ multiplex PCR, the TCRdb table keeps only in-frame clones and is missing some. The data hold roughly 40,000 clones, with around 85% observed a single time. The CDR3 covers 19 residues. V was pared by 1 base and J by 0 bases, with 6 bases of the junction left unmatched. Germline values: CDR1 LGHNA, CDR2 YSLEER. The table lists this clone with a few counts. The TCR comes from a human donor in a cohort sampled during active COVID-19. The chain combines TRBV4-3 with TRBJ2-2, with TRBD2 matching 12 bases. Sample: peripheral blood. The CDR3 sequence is CASSQVGGLAGSNTGELFF. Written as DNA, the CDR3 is TGCGCCAGCAGCCAAGTCGGGGGACTAGCGGGTTCGAACACCGGGGAGCTGTTTTTT.